This T cell receptor beta chain was recovered during a study of response to subunit inactivated influenza vaccine. A single record per CDR3 protein comes from TCRdb applying MiXCR to the RT-PCR reads. Among about 540,000 distinct CDR3 sequences listed, less than 25% were seen once. V gave up 3 bases and J gave up 5 bases, with 14 bases separating them. CDR3 length: 16 residues. Germline CDR1 reads MNHEY; CDR2 reads SMNVEV (reference sequence). The data were also submitted as part of a second study, on T cells expressing NK-cell markers. Per that study: 5'RACE template switching with UMIs produced the TCR beta cDNA. Among the eight sequenced donors, seven tested HCMV-seropositive and one tested seronegative.

Material: CD4+ T cells sorted from PBMCs, obtained 11 to 12 days after vaccination. The chain recombines TRBV27 with TRBJ1-6, with D tentatively TRBD1 (5 bases). The clonotype originates from a man between 50 and 59 years old who received an inactivated influenza vaccine. CDR3 bases: TGTGCCAGCAGTTTGGGGCGGGGCAGGGATAATTCACCCCTCCACTTT. Protein sequence: CASSLGRGRDNSPLHF.